The clone carrying this TCR beta chain was observed many times. In germline, CDR1 is SQVTM, CDR2 ANQGSEA. V lost 4 bases and J lost 8, with 14 bases in between. There are 13 residues in the CDR3. From the RT-PCR reads, TCRdb called clonotypes with MiXCR, one entry per CDR3 protein. The sample consists of hundreds of thousands of distinct CDR3 sequences, 14% of them appearing once. This TCR was sampled from a female donor in good health, serving as a healthy control. The rearrangement links TRBV29-1 to TRBJ1-4; D perhaps matches TRBD1 (6 bases). Sequenced sample: memory CD4+ T cells from blood. The CDR3 DNA reads TGCAGCGTTGCCAGCAGGGGTAACGAAAAACTGTTTTTT. Its protein is CSVASRGNEKLFF.